These 17 T cell receptor beta chains originate from one sample sequenced in a study of blood T cell repertoires in COVID-19. The data were produced by immunoSEQ multiplex PCR, yet TCRdb's version contains in-frame clones alone and is incomplete. Of 300,000 to 350,000 clones in the sample, 86% were seen once. The source material was PBMCs or T cells enriched from blood (not recorded which). These receptors came from a woman in her thirties or forties with acute COVID-19.

This clone came up once. This chain uses TRBV3-1 (or the pseudogene TRBV3-2) with TRBJ2-5; D unresolved. The length of the CDR3 is 15 residues. Germline values: CDR1 LGHDT, CDR2 YNNKEL (reference sequence). Trimming took off 1 base at V and 0 bases at J, with 9 bases between the two ends. CDR3 sequence reads: CASSQAPVHQETQYF. In DNA, the CDR3 is TGTGCCAGCAGCCAAGCGCCGGTCCACCAAGAGACCCAGTACTTC.

This chain joins TRBV7-9 and TRBJ2-3; TRBD1 is a possible D gene (7 bases). CDR1 is SEHNR and CDR2 is FQNEAQ in the germline V gene (reference sequence). CDR3 length: 16 residues. Trimming removed 5 bases from V and 0 bases from J, with 15 bases in between. The CDR3 sequence: CASSRGTDQSTDTQYF. CDR3 bases: TGTGCCAGCAGCCGGGGGACAGACCAAAGCACAGATACGCAGTATTTT.

The chain links TRBV5-4 to TRBJ2-1, with 9 bases that match TRBD1. J lost 8 bases, V lost 4 bases, and 16 bases had no gene match. Germline V lookup: CDR1 SGHNT, CDR2 YYREEE (reference sequence). The CDR3 extends over 17 amino acids. The CDR3 bases are TGTGCCAGCAGCCTTGCTTTAGGGACAGGGATATCGGATGAGCAGTTCTTC. Protein sequence: CASSLALGTGISDEQFF.

The chain employs TRBV21-1 and TRBJ1-4; the table's D call, TRBD1, has no DNA check behind it. TRBV21-1 is recorded as a pseudogene. The CDR3 spans 15 residues. CDR3 nucleotide sequence: TGTGCCAGCAGCAAAGATTGGGGGCCGAATGAAAAACTGTTTTTT. As protein: CASSKDWGPNEKLFF.

This sequence joins TRBV28 and TRBJ2-3; 11 nucleotides line up with TRBD1. Unmatched junction bases numbered 3, after V lost 4 bases and J lost 3 bases. The CDR3 loop spans 15 amino acids. Germline V CDR1 and CDR2: MDHEN, SYDVKM. CDR3 in DNA: TGTGCCAGCAGTTCGGGACAGGGGGGGACAGATACGCAGTATTTT. It yields the protein CASSSGQGGTDTQYF.

This chain joins TRBV5-4 and TRBJ2-7, with no clear D. The CDR3 contains 16 residues. Between the trimmed V and J ends, which lost 0 bases and 5 bases, there was a span of 18 bases. Germline V gene lookup returns CDR1 SGHNT and CDR2 YYREEE (reference sequence). Here the CDR3 reads CASSLGAQSYSHEQYF. In DNA, the CDR3 is TGTGCCAGCAGCTTGGGGGCGCAGAGTTATTCTCACGAGCAGTACTTC.

The chain recombines TRBV27 with TRBJ1-4; 9 positions match TRBD1. Germline lookup yields CDR1 MNHEY and CDR2 SMNVEV (reference sequence). This CDR3 has 15 amino acids. J gave up 8 bases and V 4 bases, and 8 bases lay outside the gene matches. CDR3 DNA sequence: TGTGCCAGCAGTTCACACAGGGGGCGAGGGGAAAAACTGTTTTTT. Protein: CASSSHRGRGEKLFF.

The J gene is TRBJ2-7, the V gene TRBV7-2; TRBD1 agrees at 9 bases. The CDR3 loop spans 15 amino acids. Germline V gives CDR1 SGHTA, CDR2 FQGNSA. Germline trimming cut 5 bases from V and 3 bases from J; bases unmatched to any gene: 8. The CDR3, as DNA: TGTGCCAGCAGCAGACCGGGACAGGGCTACTACGAGCAGTACTTC. Amino acid sequence: CASSRPGQGYYEQYF. Based on the CDR3 plus reference TRBV7-2 and TRBJ2-7, the full variable domain is GAGVSQSPSNKVTEKGKDVELRCDPISGHTALYWYRQSLGQGLEFLIYFQGNSAPDKSGLPSDRFSAERTGGSVSTLTIQRTQQEDSAVYLCASSRPGQGYYEQYFGPGTRLTVT.

The chain combines TRBV7-9 with TRBJ1-4, with 7 bases identical to TRBD1. This CDR3 spans 16 amino acids. The V and J ends lost 5 bases and 1 base, in that order; junction bases with no gene match: 7. CDR1 is SEHNR and CDR2 is FQNEAQ in the germline V gene (reference sequence). The CDR3 DNA is TGTGCCAGCAGCAGAGAGACAGGGAAAACTAATGAAAAACTGTTTTTT. Translated, it gives CASSRETGKTNEKLFF.

This sequence joins TRBV6-5 and TRBJ1-5, with D possibly TRBD1 on 5 matching bases. This CDR3 has 13 residues. Between the trimmed V and J ends, which lost 6 bases and 3 bases, there was a span of 9 bases. The germline gives CDR1 MNHEY, CDR2 SVGAGI. The CDR3 bases are TGTGCCAGCAGGCGGGACCCCAATCAGCCCCAGCATTTT. This codes for CASRRDPNQPQHF.

The chain couples TRBV6-6 to TRBJ1-4; 7 bases fit TRBD1. The CDR3 totals 14 residues. Per the germline V gene, CDR1 is MNHNY and CDR2 is SVGAGI (reference sequence). Trimming took 7 bases from V and 6 from J; bases not matched to a gene: 8. In DNA form, the CDR3 reads TGTGCCAGCATCCAGACAGGGAAGGATGAAAAACTGTTTTTT. Translation gives CASIQTGKDEKLFF.

The chain couples TRBV18 to TRBJ1-5; the match to TRBD1 covers 10 bases. The CDR3 is made up of 18 amino acids. The V gene's germline CDR1 is KGHSH and CDR2 LQKENI. Trimming at V came to 3 bases and at J to 1 base, leaving 9 bases not matched to a gene. This CDR3 reads CASSPIRQGAGSNQPQHF. CDR3 sequence (DNA): TGTGCCAGCTCACCCATCCGACAGGGGGCTGGGAGCAATCAGCCCCAGCATTTT.

This chain joins TRBV6-2 or TRBV6-3 and TRBJ2-4; D tentatively fits TRBD1 or TRBD2 (5 bases each). V shed 6 bases and J shed 3 bases, with 18 bases lying between them. Germline lookup yields CDR1 MNHEY and CDR2 SVGEGT. The CDR3 covers 16 residues. The CDR3 nucleotides are TGTGCCAGCAGCGGGGCAGGAGCGAGTTACAAAAACATTCAGTACTTC. This translates into CASSGAGASYKNIQYF.

The V call is TRBV19, the J call TRBJ1-3; weak D call: TRBD1 (5 bases). This CDR3 contains 15 residues. Trimming cost V 6 bases and J 0 bases, with 12 bases left between them. Germline CDR1 and CDR2: LNHDA and SQIVND (reference sequence). The CDR3: CASSNTQGSGNTIYF. CDR3 coding DNA: TGTGCCAGTAGCAATACGCAGGGCTCTGGAAACACCATATATTTT.

The gene calls are TRBV24-1 and TRBJ2-1; unclear D gene. CDR3 size: 13 residues. Trimming removed 3 bases from V and 6 bases from J, with 8 bases in between. The germline gives CDR1 KGHDR, CDR2 SFDVKD. In DNA, the CDR3 is TGTGCCACCAGTGATAGACACACCAATGAGCAGTTCTTC. Protein sequence: CATSDRHTNEQFF.

The chain has TRBV5-1 and TRBJ2-3; D remains ambiguous. In germline, CDR1 is SGHRS, CDR2 YFSETQ. Trimming shortened V by 0 bases and J by 6 bases, and 8 bases separated the two germline ends. CDR3 size: 13 residues. This CDR3 is CASSLGNRDTQYF. The DNA of the CDR3 is TGCGCCAGCAGCTTGGGAAATCGGGATACGCAGTATTTT.

The rearrangement joins TRBV27 to TRBJ1-5; TRBD1 agrees at 10 bases. The CDR3 loop spans 15 amino acids. V was clipped by 8 bases and J by 2 bases; unmatched bases: 6. Per the germline V gene, CDR1 is MNHEY and CDR2 is SMNVEV (reference sequence). This CDR3 reads CASQPGTGGNQPQHF. The CDR3 nucleotides are TGTGCCAGCCAACCCGGGACAGGGGGCAATCAGCCCCAGCATTTT.